Included here is one TCR beta chain sequence, with context. The antigen remains undetermined. The data are from a study of cytomegalovirus exposure and HLA in healthy donors. Study-level findings and limits: The authors judged a highly shared variant cluster likely a sequencing artifact.

Trimming at V came to 0 bases and at J to 0 bases, leaving 3 bases not matched to a gene. The CDR3 consists of 18 residues. The V gene's germline CDR1 is SEHNR and CDR2 FQNEAQ (reference sequence). PCR involved 60 Vbeta and 13 Jbeta primers. Assay: immunoSEQ multiplex PCR; the TCRdb copy retains only in-frame clones and omits some. The sample holds around 150,000 clones. The sample taken for sequencing was PBMCs. The chain recombines TRBV7-9 with TRBJ2-1; 12 positions match TRBD2. The TCR was taken from a man aged 25 to 40 in good health and CMV-seronegative. The CDR3: CASSLAGLAGSSYNEQFF. The CDR3 bases are TGTGCCAGCAGCTTAGCCGGACTAGCGGGAAGCTCCTACAATGAGCAGTTCTTC.